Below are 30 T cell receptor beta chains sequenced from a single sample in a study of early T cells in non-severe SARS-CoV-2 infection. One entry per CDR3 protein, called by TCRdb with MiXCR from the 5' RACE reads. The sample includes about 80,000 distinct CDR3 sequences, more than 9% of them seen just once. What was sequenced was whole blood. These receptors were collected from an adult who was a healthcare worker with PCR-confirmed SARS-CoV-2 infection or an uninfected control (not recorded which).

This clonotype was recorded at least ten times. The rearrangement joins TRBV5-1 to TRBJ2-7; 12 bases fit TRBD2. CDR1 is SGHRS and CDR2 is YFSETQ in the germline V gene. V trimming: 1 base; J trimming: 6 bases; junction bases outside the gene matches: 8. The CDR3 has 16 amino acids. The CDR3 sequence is CASSLTLAGGPREQYF. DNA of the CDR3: TGCGCCAGCAGCTTGACCCTAGCGGGAGGGCCCCGCGAGCAGTACTTC.

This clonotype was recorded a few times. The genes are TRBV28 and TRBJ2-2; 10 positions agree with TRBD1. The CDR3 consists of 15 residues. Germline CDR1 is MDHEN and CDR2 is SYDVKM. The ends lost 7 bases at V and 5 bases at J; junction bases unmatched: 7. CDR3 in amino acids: CASTRQGAMTGELFF. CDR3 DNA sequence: TGTGCCAGCACCAGACAGGGGGCCATGACCGGGGAGCTGTTTTTT. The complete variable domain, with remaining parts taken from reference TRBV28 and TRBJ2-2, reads DVKVTQSSRYLVKRTGEKVFLECVQDMDHENMFWYRQDPGLGLRLIYFSYDVKMKEKGDIPEGYSVSREKKERFSLILESASTNQTSMYLCASTRQGAMTGELFFGEGSRLTVL.

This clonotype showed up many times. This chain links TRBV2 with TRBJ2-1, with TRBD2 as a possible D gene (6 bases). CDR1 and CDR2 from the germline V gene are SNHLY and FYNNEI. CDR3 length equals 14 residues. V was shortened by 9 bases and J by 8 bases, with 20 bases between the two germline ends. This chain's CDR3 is CASCGPRRGDEQFF. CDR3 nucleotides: TGTGCCAGTTGCGGACCTCGGAGGGGCGATGAGCAGTTCTTC.

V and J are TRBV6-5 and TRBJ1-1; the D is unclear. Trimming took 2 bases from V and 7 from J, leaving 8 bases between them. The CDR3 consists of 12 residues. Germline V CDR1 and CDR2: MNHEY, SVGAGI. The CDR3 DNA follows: TGTGCCAGCAGTTACGCCGGGGATGAAGCTTTCTTT. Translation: CASSYAGDEAFF.

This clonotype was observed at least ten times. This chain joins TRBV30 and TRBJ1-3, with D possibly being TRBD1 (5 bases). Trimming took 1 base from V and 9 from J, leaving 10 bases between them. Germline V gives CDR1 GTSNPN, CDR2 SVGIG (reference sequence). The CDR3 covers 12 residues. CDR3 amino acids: CAWSALDSTIYF. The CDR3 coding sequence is TGTGCCTGGAGTGCACTCGACAGCACCATATATTTT.

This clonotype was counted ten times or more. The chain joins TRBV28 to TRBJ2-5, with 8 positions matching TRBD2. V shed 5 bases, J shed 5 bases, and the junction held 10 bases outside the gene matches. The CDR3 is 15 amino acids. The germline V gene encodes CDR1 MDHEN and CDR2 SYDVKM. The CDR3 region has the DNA TGTGCCAGCAGTCCCGGGGGGGGCCGGTTGGAGACCCAGTACTTC. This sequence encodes CASSPGGGRLETQYF.

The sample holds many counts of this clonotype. CDR3 region: CASSYSSAGGSYEQYF. The CDR3 nucleotides read TGTGCCAGCAGTTACTCTTCAGCGGGAGGGTCCTACGAGCAGTACTTC. The genes are TRBV6-2 or TRBV6-3 and TRBJ2-7, with 10 bases aligning to TRBD2. This CDR3 region has 16 residues. V trimming: 0 bases; J trimming: 1 base; junction bases outside the gene matches: 3. Germline lookup yields CDR1 MNHEY and CDR2 SVGEGT.

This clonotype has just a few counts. The CDR3 bases are TGCGCCAGCAGCGCACCGGGACTAGCGGGAGGCAATGAGCAGTTCTTC. Residues: CASSAPGLAGGNEQFF. The rearrangement uses TRBV10-1 and TRBJ2-1; 15 bases agree with TRBD2. CDR1 is WNHNN, CDR2 SYGVQD, per germline (reference sequence). The CDR3 runs 16 residues. V shed 6 bases and J 6 bases; nucleotides not matched to a gene: 6.

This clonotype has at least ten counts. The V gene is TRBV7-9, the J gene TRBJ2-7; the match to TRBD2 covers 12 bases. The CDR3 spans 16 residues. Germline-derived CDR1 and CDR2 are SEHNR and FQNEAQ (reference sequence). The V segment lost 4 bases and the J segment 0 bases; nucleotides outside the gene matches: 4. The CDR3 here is CASSSWTSGISYEQYF. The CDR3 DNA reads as TGTGCCAGCAGCTCCTGGACTAGCGGGATCTCCTACGAGCAGTACTTC.

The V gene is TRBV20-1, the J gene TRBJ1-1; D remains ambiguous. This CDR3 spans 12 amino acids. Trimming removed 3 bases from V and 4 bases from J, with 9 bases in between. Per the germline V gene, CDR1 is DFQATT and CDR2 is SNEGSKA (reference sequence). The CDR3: CSASPPLTEAFF. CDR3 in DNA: TGCAGTGCTAGTCCACCGCTCACTGAAGCTTTCTTT.

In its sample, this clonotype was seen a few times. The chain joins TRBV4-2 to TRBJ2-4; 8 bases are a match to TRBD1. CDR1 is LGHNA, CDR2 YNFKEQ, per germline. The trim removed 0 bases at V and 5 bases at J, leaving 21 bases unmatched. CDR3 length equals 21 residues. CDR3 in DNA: TGTGCCAGCAGCCAAGATCACCGACAGGGGCCCTCTCATGCCCTCGAAAACATTCAGTACTTC. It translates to CASSQDHRQGPSHALENIQYF.

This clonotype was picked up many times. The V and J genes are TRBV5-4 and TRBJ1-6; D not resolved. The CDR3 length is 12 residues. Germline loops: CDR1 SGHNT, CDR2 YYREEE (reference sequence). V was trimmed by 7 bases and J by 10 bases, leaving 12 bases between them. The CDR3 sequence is CASSAPGSPLHF. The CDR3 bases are TGTGCCAGCTCCGCCCCTGGGTCACCCCTCCACTTT.

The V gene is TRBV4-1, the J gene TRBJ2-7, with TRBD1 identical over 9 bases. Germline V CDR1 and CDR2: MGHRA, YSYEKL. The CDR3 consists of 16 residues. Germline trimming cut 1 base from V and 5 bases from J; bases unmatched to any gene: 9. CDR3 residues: CASSQGPQGARDEQYF. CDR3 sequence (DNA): TGCGCCAGCAGCCAAGGTCCACAGGGGGCTAGGGACGAGCAGTACTTC.

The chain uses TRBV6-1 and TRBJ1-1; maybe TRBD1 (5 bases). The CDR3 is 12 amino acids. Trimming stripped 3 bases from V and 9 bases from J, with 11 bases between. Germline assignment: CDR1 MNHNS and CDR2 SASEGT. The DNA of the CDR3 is TGTGCCAGCAGTGAGGTTTACAGGCAAGCTTTCTTT. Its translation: CASSEVYRQAFF.

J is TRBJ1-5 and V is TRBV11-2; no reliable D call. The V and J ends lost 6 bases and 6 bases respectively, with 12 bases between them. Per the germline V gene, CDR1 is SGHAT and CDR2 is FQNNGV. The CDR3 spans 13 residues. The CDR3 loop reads CASSTGLGQPQHF. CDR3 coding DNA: TGTGCCAGCAGTACGGGTTTGGGTCAGCCCCAGCATTTT.

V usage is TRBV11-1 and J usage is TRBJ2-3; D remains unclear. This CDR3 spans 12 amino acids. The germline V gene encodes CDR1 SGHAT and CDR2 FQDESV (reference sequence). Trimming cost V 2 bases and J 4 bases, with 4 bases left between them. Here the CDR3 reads CASSLRADTQYF. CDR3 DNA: TGTGCCAGCAGCTTACGGGCAGATACGCAGTATTTT.

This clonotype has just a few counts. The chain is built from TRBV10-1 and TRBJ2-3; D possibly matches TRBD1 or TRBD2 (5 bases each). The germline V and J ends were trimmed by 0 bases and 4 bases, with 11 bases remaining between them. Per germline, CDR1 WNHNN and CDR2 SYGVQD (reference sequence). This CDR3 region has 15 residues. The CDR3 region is CASSESITGPDTQYF. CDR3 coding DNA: TGCGCCAGCAGTGAGTCGATTACGGGGCCAGATACGCAGTATTTT.

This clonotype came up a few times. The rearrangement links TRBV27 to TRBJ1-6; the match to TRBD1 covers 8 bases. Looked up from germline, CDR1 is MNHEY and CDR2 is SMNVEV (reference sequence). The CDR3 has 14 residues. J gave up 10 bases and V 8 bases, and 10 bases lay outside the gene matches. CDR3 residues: CASAKEDRVSPLHF. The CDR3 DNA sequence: TGTGCCAGCGCAAAAGAGGACAGGGTGTCACCCCTCCACTTT.

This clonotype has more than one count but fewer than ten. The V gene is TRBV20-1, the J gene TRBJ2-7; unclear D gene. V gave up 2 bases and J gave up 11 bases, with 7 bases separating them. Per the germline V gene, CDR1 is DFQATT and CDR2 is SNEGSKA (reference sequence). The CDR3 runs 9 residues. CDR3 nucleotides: TGCAGTGCTAGATGGGCGGAGTACTTC. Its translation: CSARWAEYF.

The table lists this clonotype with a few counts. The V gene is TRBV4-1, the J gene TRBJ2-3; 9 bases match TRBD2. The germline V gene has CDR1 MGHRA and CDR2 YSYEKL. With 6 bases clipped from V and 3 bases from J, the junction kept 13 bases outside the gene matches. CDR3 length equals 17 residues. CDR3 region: CASRQTLAGDRTDTQYF. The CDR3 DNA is TGCGCCAGCAGGCAAACTTTAGCGGGAGACAGGACAGATACGCAGTATTTT.

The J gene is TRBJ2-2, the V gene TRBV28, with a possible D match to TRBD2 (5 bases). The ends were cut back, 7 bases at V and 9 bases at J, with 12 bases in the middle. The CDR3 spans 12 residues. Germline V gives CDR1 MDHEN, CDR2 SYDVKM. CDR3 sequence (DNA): TGTGCCAGCACGTCATTCGGGAGGGAGCTGTTTTTT. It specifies CASTSFGRELFF. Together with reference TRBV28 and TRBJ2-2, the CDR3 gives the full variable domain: DVKVTQSSRYLVKRTGEKVFLECVQDMDHENMFWYRQDPGLGLRLIYFSYDVKMKEKGDIPEGYSVSREKKERFSLILESASTNQTSMYLCASTSFGRELFFGEGSRLTVL.

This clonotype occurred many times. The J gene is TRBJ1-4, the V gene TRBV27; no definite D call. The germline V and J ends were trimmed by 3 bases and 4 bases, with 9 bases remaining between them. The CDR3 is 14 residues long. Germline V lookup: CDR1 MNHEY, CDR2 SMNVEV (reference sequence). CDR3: CASSLGSFNEKLFF. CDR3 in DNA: TGTGCCAGCAGTTTGGGCAGCTTTAATGAAAAACTGTTTTTT.

In nucleotides, the CDR3 is TGTGCCAGCACCGGGGGACGGACCTACGAGCAGTACTTC. It encodes CASTGGRTYEQYF. The rearrangement links TRBV6-6 to TRBJ2-7; tentative D call: TRBD2 (6 bases). This CDR3 region has 13 residues. Germline assignment: CDR1 MNHNY and CDR2 SVGAGI (reference sequence). Trimming removed 7 bases from V and 2 bases from J, with 12 bases in between.

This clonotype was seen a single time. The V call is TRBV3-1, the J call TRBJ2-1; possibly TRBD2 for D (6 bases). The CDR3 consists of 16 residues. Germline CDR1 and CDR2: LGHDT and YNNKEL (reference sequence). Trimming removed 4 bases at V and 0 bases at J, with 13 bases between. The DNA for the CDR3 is TGTGCCAGCAGCCTGGGTCGGGGGTCCTCCTACAATGAGCAGTTCTTC. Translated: CASSLGRGSSYNEQFF.

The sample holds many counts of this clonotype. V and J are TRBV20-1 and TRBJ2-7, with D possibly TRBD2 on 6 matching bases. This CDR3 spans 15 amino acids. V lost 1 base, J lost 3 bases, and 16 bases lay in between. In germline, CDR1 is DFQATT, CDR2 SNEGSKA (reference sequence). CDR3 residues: CSARGRDSPIYEQYF. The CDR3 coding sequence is TGCAGTGCTAGAGGGAGGGACTCTCCCATCTACGAGCAGTACTTC.

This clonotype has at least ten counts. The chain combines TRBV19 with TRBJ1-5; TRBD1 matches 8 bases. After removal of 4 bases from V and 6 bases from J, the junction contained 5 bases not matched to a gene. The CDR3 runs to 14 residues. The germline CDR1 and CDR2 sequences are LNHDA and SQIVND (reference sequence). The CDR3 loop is CASSKGQERQPQHF. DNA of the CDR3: TGTGCCAGTAGTAAGGGACAGGAACGTCAGCCCCAGCATTTT.

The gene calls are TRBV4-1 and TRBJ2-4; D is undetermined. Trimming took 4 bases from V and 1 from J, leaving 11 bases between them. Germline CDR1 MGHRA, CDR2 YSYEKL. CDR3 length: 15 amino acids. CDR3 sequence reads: CASSLRVGAKNIQYF. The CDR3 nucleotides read TGCGCCAGCAGCCTTCGAGTTGGGGCCAAAAACATTCAGTACTTC.

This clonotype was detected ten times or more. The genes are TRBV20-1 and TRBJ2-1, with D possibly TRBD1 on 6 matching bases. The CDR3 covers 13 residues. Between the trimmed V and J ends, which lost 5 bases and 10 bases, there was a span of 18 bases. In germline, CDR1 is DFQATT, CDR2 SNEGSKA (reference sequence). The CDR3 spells CSAPPGHRREQFF. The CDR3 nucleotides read TGCAGTGCTCCCCCGGGACATCGTAGAGAGCAGTTCTTC.

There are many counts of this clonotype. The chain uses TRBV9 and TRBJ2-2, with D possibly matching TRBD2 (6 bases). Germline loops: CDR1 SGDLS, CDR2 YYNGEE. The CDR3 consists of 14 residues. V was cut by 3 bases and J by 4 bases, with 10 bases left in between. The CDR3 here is CASSEAEGTGELFF. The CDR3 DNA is TGTGCCAGCAGCGAGGCGGAGGGCACCGGGGAGCTGTTTTTT.

The CDR3 loop reads CASSPSGRGNYEQYF. The CDR3 DNA is TGTGCCAGCAGCCCCTCCGGACGGGGGAACTACGAGCAGTACTTC. The chain joins TRBV3-1 to TRBJ2-7, with a tentative D call TRBD2 (6 bases). Germline lookup yields CDR1 LGHDT and CDR2 YNNKEL (reference sequence). CDR3 length equals 15 residues. The germline V and J ends were trimmed by 4 bases and 3 bases, with 16 bases remaining between them.